This T cell receptor beta chain was captured in a study of T cells in Graves' hyperthyroidism and ophthalmopathy. Germline loops: CDR1 MNHEY, CDR2 SMNVEV (reference sequence). Trimming shortened V by 5 bases and J by 2 bases, and 16 bases separated the two germline ends. This CDR3 is 15 amino acids long. The study's findings and limits: Most clonotypes that expanded in the thyroid above 0.001 also showed up in blood. Ophthalmopathy onset followed model prediction by a median approximately 5.9 months.

No ophthalmopathy progression within 18 months constituted stable Graves' hyperthyroidism. The study enrolled patients aged 18 to 65 with newly diagnosed hyperthyroidism of under 2 months' duration. There are a few counts of this clonotype. No antigen is known for it. Amplification of TCR beta CDR3 regions used RNA as the template. First-round RT-PCR of the TCR CDR3 relied on the HTBI primer set. TCRdb re-analysed the multiplex PCR reads in MiXCR, keeping a single row per CDR3 protein. This sample has roughly 380,000 distinct CDR3 sequences, with roughly 13% found just once. The chain links TRBV27 to TRBJ2-7; a possible D gene is TRBD2 (5 bases). What was sequenced was blood. The TCR originated in a woman aged 18 to 35 with Graves' hyperthyroidism. The CDR3 reads CASSTPTLATYEQYF. As DNA, the CDR3 is TGTGCCAGCAGTACCCCCACCCTAGCTACCTACGAGCAGTACTTC.